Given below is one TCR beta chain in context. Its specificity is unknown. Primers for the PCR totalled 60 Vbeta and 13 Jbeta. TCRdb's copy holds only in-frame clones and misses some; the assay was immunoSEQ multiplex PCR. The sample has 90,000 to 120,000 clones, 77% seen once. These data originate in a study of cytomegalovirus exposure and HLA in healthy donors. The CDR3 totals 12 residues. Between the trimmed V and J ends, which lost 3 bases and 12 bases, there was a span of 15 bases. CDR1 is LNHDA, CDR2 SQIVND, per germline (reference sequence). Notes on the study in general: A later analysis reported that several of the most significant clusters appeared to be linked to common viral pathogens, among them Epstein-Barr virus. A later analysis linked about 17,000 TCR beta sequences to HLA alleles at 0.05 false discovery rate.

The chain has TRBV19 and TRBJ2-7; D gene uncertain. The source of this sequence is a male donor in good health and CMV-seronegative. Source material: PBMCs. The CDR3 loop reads CASSIVKEDLYF. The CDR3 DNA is TGTGCCAGTAGTATCGTAAAAGAGGATCTGTACTTC.